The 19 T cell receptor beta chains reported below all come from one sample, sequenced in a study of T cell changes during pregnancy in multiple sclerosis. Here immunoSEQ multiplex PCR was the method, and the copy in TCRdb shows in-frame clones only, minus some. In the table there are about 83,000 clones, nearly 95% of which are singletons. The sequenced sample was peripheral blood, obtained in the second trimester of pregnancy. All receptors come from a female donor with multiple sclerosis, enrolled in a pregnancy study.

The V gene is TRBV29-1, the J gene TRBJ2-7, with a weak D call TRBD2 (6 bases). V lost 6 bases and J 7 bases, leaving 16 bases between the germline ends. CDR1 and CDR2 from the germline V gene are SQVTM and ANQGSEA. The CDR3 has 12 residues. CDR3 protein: CSVPGGVGEQYF. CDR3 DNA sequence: TGCAGCGTCCCCGGGGGTGTCGGTGAGCAGTACTTC.

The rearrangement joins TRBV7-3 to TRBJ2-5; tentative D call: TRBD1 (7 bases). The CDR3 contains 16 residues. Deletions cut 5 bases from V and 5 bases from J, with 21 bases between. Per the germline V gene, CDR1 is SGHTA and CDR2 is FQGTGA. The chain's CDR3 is CASSTSFGAGGETQYF. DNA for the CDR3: TGTGCCAGCAGCACCTCTTTTGGGGCAGGGGGGGAGACCCAGTACTTC.

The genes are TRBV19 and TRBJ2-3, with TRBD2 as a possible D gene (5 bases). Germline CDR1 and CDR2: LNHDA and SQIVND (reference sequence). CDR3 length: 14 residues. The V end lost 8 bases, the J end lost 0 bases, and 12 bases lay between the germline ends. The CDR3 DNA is TGTGCCAGTCGAGTAGCGAGTAGCACAGATACGCAGTATTTT. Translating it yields CASRVASSTDTQYF.

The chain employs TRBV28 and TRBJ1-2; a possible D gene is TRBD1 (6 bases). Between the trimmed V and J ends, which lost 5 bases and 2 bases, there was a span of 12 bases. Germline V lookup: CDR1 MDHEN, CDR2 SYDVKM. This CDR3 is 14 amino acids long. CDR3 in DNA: TGTGCCAGCAGTCCCACAGGGCAAAACTATGGCTACACCTTC. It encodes CASSPTGQNYGYTF.

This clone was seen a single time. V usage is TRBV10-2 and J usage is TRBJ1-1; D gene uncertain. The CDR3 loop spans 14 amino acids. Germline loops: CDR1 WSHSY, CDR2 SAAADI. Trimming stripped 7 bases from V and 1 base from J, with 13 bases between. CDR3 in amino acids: CASTSGTQNTEAFF. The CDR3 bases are TGCGCCAGCACATCTGGTACACAGAACACTGAAGCTTTCTTT.

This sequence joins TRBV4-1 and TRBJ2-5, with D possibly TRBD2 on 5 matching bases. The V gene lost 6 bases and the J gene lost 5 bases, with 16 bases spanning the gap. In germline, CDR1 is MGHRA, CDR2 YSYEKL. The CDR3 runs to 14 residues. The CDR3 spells CASRIGETGETQYF. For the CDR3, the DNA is TGCGCCAGCAGGATCGGGGAGACGGGGGAGACCCAGTACTTC.

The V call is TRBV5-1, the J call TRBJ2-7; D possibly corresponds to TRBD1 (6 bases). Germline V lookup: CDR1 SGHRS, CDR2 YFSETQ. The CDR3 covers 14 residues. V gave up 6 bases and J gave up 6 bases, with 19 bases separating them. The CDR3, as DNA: TGCGCCAGCACCAATACAGGGAGTTCGGGCGAGCAGTACTTC. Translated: CASTNTGSSGEQYF.

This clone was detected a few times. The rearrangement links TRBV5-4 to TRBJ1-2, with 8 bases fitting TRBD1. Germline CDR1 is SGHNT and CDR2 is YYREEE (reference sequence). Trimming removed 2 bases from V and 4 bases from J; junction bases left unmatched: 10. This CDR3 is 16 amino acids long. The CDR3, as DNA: TGTGCCAGCAGCTTCCCAGGGGGCGCAATCCCCTATGGCTACACCTTC. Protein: CASSFPGGAIPYGYTF.

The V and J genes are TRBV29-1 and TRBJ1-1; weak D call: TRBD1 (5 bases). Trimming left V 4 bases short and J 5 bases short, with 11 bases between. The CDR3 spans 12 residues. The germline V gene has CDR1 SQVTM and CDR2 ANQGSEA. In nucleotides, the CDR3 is TGCAGCGTTGCCGCGGGACGGACTGAAGCTTTCTTT. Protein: CSVAAGRTEAFF.

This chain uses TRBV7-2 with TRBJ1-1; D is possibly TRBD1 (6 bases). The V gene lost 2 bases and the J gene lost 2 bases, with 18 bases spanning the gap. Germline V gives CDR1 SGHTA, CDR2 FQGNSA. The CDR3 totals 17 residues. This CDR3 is CASSLRANRVGNTEAFF. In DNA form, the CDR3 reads TGTGCCAGCAGCTTAAGGGCCAACAGGGTGGGAAACACTGAAGCTTTCTTT.

CDR3 DNA sequence: TGTGCCAGCAGTTTATCTTCAGGGCGCTATGGCTACACCTTC. Amino acid sequence: CASSLSSGRYGYTF. The chain recombines TRBV28 with TRBJ1-2; weak D call: TRBD1 (5 bases). CDR1 and CDR2 from the germline V gene are MDHEN and SYDVKM. V was shortened by 1 base and J by 4 bases, with 10 bases between the two germline ends. The CDR3 consists of 14 residues.

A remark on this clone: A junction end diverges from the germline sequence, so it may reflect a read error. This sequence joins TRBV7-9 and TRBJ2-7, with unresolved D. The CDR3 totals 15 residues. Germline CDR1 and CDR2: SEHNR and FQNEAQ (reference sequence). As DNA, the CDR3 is TGTGCCATCAGCTTCTCCTCCCATCCCCCCTATGAGCAGTACTTC. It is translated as CAISFSSHPPYEQYF.

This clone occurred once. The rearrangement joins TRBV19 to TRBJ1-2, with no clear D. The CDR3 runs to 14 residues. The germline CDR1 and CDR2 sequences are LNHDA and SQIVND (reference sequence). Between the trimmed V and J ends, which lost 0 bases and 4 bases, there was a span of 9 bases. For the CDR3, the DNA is TGTGCCAGTAGTATAGATCCGACATTCTATGGCTACACCTTC. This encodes CASSIDPTFYGYTF. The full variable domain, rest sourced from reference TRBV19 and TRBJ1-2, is DGGITQSPKYLFRKEGQNVTLSCEQNLNHDAMYWYRQDPGQGLRLIYYSQIVNDFQKGDIAEGYSVSREKKESFPLTVTSAQKNPTAFYLCASSIDPTFYGYTFGSGTRLTVV.

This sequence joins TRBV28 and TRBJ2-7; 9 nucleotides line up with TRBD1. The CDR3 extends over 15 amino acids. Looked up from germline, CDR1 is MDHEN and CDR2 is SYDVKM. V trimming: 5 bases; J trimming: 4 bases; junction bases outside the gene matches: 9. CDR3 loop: CASSRTGGKQYEQYF. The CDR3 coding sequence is TGTGCCAGCAGTCGCACAGGGGGCAAACAGTACGAGCAGTACTTC.

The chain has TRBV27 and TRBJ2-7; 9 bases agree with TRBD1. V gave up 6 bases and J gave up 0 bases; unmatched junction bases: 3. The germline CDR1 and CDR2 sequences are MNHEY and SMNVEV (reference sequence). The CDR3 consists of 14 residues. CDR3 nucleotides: TGTGCCAGCAGCCTGACAGGGGGCTCCTACGAGCAGTACTTC. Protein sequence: CASSLTGGSYEQYF.

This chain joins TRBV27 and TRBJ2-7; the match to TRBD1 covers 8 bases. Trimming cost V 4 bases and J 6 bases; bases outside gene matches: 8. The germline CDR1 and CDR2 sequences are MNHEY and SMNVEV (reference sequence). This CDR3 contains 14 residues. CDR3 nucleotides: TGTGCCAGCAGTTCGTGGACAGGGACTCTCGAGCAGTACTTC. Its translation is CASSSWTGTLEQYF.

The CDR3 sequence: CASSRRQGAGNQPQHF. As DNA, the CDR3 is TGTGCCAGCAGCCGGAGACAGGGGGCGGGCAATCAGCCCCAGCATTTT. J is TRBJ1-5 and V is TRBV5-8, with 10 positions matching TRBD1. The CDR3 contains 16 residues. V dropped 4 bases and J dropped 2; count of bases not matched to a gene: 6. Germline V CDR1 and CDR2: SGHTS, YDEGEE.

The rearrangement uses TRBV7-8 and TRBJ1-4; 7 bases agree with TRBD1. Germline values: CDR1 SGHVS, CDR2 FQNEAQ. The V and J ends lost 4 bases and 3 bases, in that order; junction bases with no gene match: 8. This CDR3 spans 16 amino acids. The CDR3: CASSSRQGLANEKLFF. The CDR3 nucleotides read TGTGCCAGCAGCTCCCGACAGGGTTTGGCTAATGAAAAACTGTTTTTT. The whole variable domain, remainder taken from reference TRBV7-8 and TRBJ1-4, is GAGVSQSPRYKVAKRGQDVALRCDPISGHVSLFWYQQALGQGPEFLTYFQNEAQLDKSGLPSDRFFAERPEGSVSTLKIQRTQQEDSAVYLCASSSRQGLANEKLFFGSGTQLSVL.

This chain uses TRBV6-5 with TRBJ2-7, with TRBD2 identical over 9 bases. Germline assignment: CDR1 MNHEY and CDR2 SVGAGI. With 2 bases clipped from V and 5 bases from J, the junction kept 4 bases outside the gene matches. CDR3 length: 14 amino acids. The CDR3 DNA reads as TGTGCCAGCAGTTACGGAAGCGGGAGGAACGAGCAGTACTTC. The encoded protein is CASSYGSGRNEQYF.